This record covers a single TCR beta chain. Its target is not known. V lost 4 bases to trimming and J lost 3 bases, with 12 bases between them. The length of the CDR3 is 13 residues. The germline CDR1 and CDR2 sequences are GTSNPN and SVGIG (reference sequence). This sample was included in a study of cytomegalovirus exposure and HLA in healthy donors. Broader study findings: Donor immune exposure was known only as CMV serostatus.

The PCR contained 60 Vbeta and 13 Jbeta primers. Assay: immunoSEQ multiplex PCR; the TCRdb copy retains only in-frame clones and omits some. The data hold over 100,000 clones, with about 61% observed a single time. This chain uses TRBV30 with TRBJ1-1, with D possibly TRBD1 on 6 matching bases. The sample taken for sequencing was PBMCs. The receptor comes from a woman in her thirties or forties in good health and CMV-seronegative. The chain's CDR3 is CAWTPDRDTEAFF. The CDR3 DNA reads TGTGCCTGGACCCCGGACAGAGACACTGAAGCTTTCTTT. Based on the CDR3 plus reference TRBV30 and TRBJ1-1, the full variable domain is SQTIHQWPATLVQPVGSPLSLECTVEGTSNPNLYWYRQAAGRGLQLLFYSVGIGQISSEVPQNLSASRPQDRQFILSSKKLLLSDSGFYLCAWTPDRDTEAFFGQGTRLTVV.